These 14 T cell receptor beta chains originate from one sample sequenced in a study of cytomegalovirus exposure and HLA in healthy donors. PCR was performed using 60 Vbeta and 13 Jbeta primers. Sequencing was performed with immunoSEQ multiplex PCR; in TCRdb, only in-frame clones are kept and a portion is missing. The table lists some 130,000 clones, 60% to 80% of them singletons. Sequenced: PBMCs. Receptors were obtained from a man aged 25-45 years in good health and CMV-seronegative.

This clone was seen only once. This sequence joins TRBV27 and TRBJ2-3; D ambiguous. V gave up 4 bases and J gave up 5 bases, with 10 bases separating them. Germline V gives CDR1 MNHEY, CDR2 SMNVEV (reference sequence). This CDR3 has 13 residues. The CDR3 loop reads CASSSSRLDTQYF. As DNA, the CDR3 is TGTGCCAGCAGTTCGTCAAGACTAGATACGCAGTATTTT.

The J gene is TRBJ1-3, the V gene TRBV30; D is possibly TRBD1 (6 bases). The CDR3 is made up of 15 amino acids. The germline gives CDR1 GTSNPN, CDR2 SVGIG (reference sequence). The V and J ends lost 2 bases and 2 bases respectively, with 13 bases between them. The CDR3 protein is CAWSPGTGPGNTIYF. Written as DNA, the CDR3 is TGTGCCTGGAGTCCCGGTACAGGGCCTGGAAACACCATATATTTT.

This rearrangement joins TRBV5-8 to TRBJ1-1; the match to TRBD1 covers 11 bases. V was clipped by 4 bases and J by 5 bases; unmatched bases: 4. CDR1 is SGHTS and CDR2 is YDEGEE in the germline V gene. This CDR3 spans 14 amino acids. The CDR3 is CASSTGTGGTEAFF. The CDR3 DNA follows: TGTGCCAGCAGCACCGGGACAGGGGGAACTGAAGCTTTCTTT.

The chain recombines TRBV7-2 with TRBJ2-7, with 13 bases matching TRBD2. The CDR3 consists of 13 residues. V lost 5 bases and J lost 6; bases outside the gene matches: 1. From germline, CDR1 is SGHTA and CDR2 FQGNSA. The CDR3 protein is CASSRTSGSEQYF. The CDR3 DNA reads as TGTGCCAGCAGCAGGACTAGCGGGAGCGAGCAGTACTTC.

V usage is TRBV7-2 and J usage is TRBJ1-2, with no clear D. The CDR3 totals 12 residues. Germline V gene data show CDR1 as SGHTA and CDR2 as FQGNSA. Trimming pared 5 bases from V and 4 bases from J, leaving 8 bases between. CDR3 region: CASSTRSYGYTF. The CDR3 DNA sequence: TGTGCCAGCAGCACTCGAAGCTATGGCTACACCTTC.

This rearrangement joins TRBV7-2 to TRBJ2-7; D is perhaps TRBD2 (5 bases). The CDR3 extends over 13 amino acids. The V end lost 3 bases, the J end lost 2 bases, and 8 bases lay between the germline ends. Germline CDR1 is SGHTA and CDR2 is FQGNSA. CDR3 residues: CASSFEGTYEQYF. The DNA of the CDR3 is TGTGCCAGCAGCTTTGAGGGTACCTACGAGCAGTACTTC.

This chain links TRBV5-1 with TRBJ1-4; TRBD1 might be the D (6 bases). This CDR3 is built from 14 residues. Looked up from germline, CDR1 is SGHRS and CDR2 is YFSETQ. Deletions cut 2 bases from V and 4 bases from J, with 9 bases between. CDR3 coding DNA: TGCGCCAGCAGCTTTGACAGGAGTAATGAAAAACTGTTTTTT. Translation gives CASSFDRSNEKLFF.

A single count supports this clone. J is TRBJ2-7 and V is TRBV6-5; 9 nucleotides match TRBD1. The junction had 5 bases not matched to a gene; V was cut back by 6 bases and J by 2 bases. Per the germline V gene, CDR1 is MNHEY and CDR2 is SVGAGI. CDR3 length: 14 amino acids. The CDR3 protein is CASRPGQGTYEQYF. DNA of the CDR3: TGTGCCAGCAGGCCGGGACAGGGAACCTACGAGCAGTACTTC.

The rearrangement uses TRBV30 and TRBJ1-3; TRBD1 matches at 8 bases. After removal of 4 bases from V and 4 bases from J, the junction contained 12 bases not matched to a gene. The CDR3 extends over 16 amino acids. Germline V gene lookup returns CDR1 GTSNPN and CDR2 SVGIG (reference sequence). The chain's CDR3 is CAWTPHDRGSGNTIYF. CDR3 nucleotide sequence: TGTGCCTGGACCCCCCATGACAGGGGTTCAGGAAACACCATATATTTT.

The V call is TRBV27, the J call TRBJ2-5; 7 bases are shared with TRBD2. This CDR3 comprises 14 residues. Germline CDR1 is MNHEY and CDR2 is SMNVEV (reference sequence). After removal of 5 bases from V and 5 bases from J, the junction contained 8 bases not matched to a gene. The CDR3 region is CASSPRLALETQYF. The CDR3 DNA follows: TGTGCCAGCAGTCCCAGACTAGCCCTTGAGACCCAGTACTTC.

The CDR3 protein is CASSLGLAGLEQYF. The CDR3 nucleotides are TGTGCCAGCAGCTTAGGGCTAGCGGGACTCGAGCAGTACTTC. The chain employs TRBV11-2 and TRBJ2-7; 9 nucleotides match TRBD2. CDR1 SGHAT and CDR2 FQNNGV come from the germline V gene. Losses at the gene ends were 1 base for V and 6 bases for J; bases not matched to a gene: 4. This CDR3 spans 14 amino acids.

The CDR3 nucleotides are TGTGCCAGCAGCTTCCTACGACTAGCGGGAAGCACAGATACGCAGTATTTT. Translating it yields CASSFLRLAGSTDTQYF. This chain links TRBV12-1 with TRBJ2-3; TRBD2, as called in the table, went unchecked against the DNA. TRBV12-1 is assigned pseudogene status. The CDR3 loop spans 17 amino acids.

This clone came up a few times. V usage is TRBV29-1 and J usage is TRBJ1-1; tentatively, D is TRBD1 (6 bases). Germline assignment: CDR1 SQVTM and CDR2 ANQGSEA. This CDR3 has 14 residues. V lost 0 bases and J 3 bases, leaving 11 bases between the germline ends. Here the CDR3 reads CSVEEQGGDTEAFF. CDR3 coding DNA: TGCAGCGTTGAAGAGCAAGGGGGAGACACTGAAGCTTTCTTT.

V is TRBV9 and J is TRBJ2-5, with 13 bases fitting TRBD2. In germline, CDR1 is SGDLS, CDR2 YYNGEE. V was pared by 3 bases and J by 4 bases, with 6 bases of the junction left unmatched. The CDR3 length is 16 residues. The CDR3 DNA sequence: TGTGCCAGCAGCGCAGGACTAGCGGGAGTAGGAGAGACCCAGTACTTC. Protein product: CASSAGLAGVGETQYF.